These 26 T cell receptor beta chains share one sample of origin, sequenced in a study of glioma-infiltrating T cells. TCR alpha and beta CDR3 regions were amplified from RNA using iRepertoire nested multiplex PCR. One entry per CDR3 protein results from TCRdb running MiXCR on the multiplex PCR reads. The sample lists some 130,000 distinct CDR3 sequences, 20% to 25% seen once, with around a quarter in the top ten. Sequencing was done on a sample of glioma tissue, nonneoplastic brain tissue, or PBMCs (not recorded which). The receptor source for this set is a human donor with low-grade glioma or glioblastoma, undergoing nonglioma brain surgery, or in good health (not recorded which).

This clonotype was seen a few times. This chain connects TRBV29-1 to TRBJ2-7; 8 nucleotides match TRBD2. CDR3 length: 11 amino acids. The germline gives CDR1 SQVTM, CDR2 ANQGSEA. V dropped 6 bases and J dropped 3; count of bases not matched to a gene: 1. CDR3 nucleotide sequence: TGCAGCGTGGGGACTAGCTACGAGCAGTACGTC. Translated: CSVGTSYEQYV.

This clonotype was seen more than once but under ten times. The gene calls are TRBV18 and TRBJ2-7, with 9 positions matching TRBD1. Germline V gene sequence: CDR1 KGHSH, CDR2 LQKENI. The CDR3 runs 14 residues. V shed 6 bases, J shed 2 bases, and the junction held 5 bases outside the gene matches. CDR3 loop: CASSLGQGPYEQYV. The CDR3 nucleotides are TGTGCCAGCTCCCTCGGACAGGGGCCCTACGAGCAGTACGTC.

This clonotype is categorized as medium-sized. This chain links TRBV20-1 with TRBJ2-1; 9 nucleotides line up with TRBD1. This CDR3 has 13 residues. The V segment lost 3 bases and the J segment 6 bases; nucleotides outside the gene matches: 3. Germline CDR1 DFQATT, CDR2 SNEGSKA (reference sequence). In DNA form, the CDR3 reads TGCAGTGCTAGGGGGGACAGGGCCAATGAGCAGTTCTTC. Amino acids: CSARGDRANEQFF.

As concerns this clonotype: This sequence may be a read error, since a much larger clone differs from it by one base. The chain employs TRBV20-1 and TRBJ1-6; 8 bases fit TRBD1. The CDR3 has 15 amino acids. Germline values: CDR1 DFQATT, CDR2 SNEGSKA (reference sequence). V was pared by 3 bases and J by 8 bases, with 9 bases of the junction left unmatched. CDR3 protein: CSASPIYRGDSPLHF. The CDR3 nucleotides are TGCAGTGCTAGTCCCATTTACAGGGGGGATTCACCCCTCCACTTT.

This clonotype was counted a few times. The chain's CDR3 is CSASGGQGLARGETQYF. DNA of the CDR3: TGCAGTGCTAGCGGGGGACAGGGGCTCGCGCGGGGGGAGACCCAGTACTTC. V gene TRBV20-1 combines with J gene TRBJ2-5; 10 bases match TRBD1. The CDR3 is 17 amino acids. The V segment lost 3 bases and the J segment 5 bases; nucleotides outside the gene matches: 15. The V gene's germline CDR1 is DFQATT and CDR2 SNEGSKA (reference sequence).

This clonotype was seen more than once but under ten times. The V gene is TRBV7-6, the J gene TRBJ2-4; D tentatively reads TRBD1 or TRBD2 (5 bases each). This CDR3 spans 18 amino acids. Trimming left V 5 bases short and J 0 bases short, with 20 bases between. CDR1 SGHVS and CDR2 FNYEAQ come from the germline V gene. CDR3 in amino acids: CASSLPGPSEVAKNIQYF. In nucleotides, the CDR3 is TGTGCCAGCAGCCTTCCGGGACCTAGTGAAGTAGCCAAAAACATTCAGTACTTC.

The chain employs TRBV19 and TRBJ2-3, with TRBD2 matching 7 bases. Germline trimming cut 7 bases from V and 1 base from J; bases unmatched to any gene: 11. The CDR3 has 16 amino acids. Germline CDR1 is LNHDA and CDR2 is SQIVND (reference sequence). This CDR3 is CASTGSGLAGTDTQYF. The CDR3 DNA follows: TGTGCCAGTACCGGCTCAGGTCTAGCGGGCACAGATACGCAGTATTTT.

There are many counts of this clonotype. The rearrangement uses TRBV6-1 and TRBJ2-7, with TRBD1 matching 9 bases. The V and J ends lost 5 bases and 4 bases, in that order; junction bases with no gene match: 9. Germline V CDR1 and CDR2: MNHNS, SASEGT. There are 15 residues in the CDR3. The chain's CDR3 is CASSPTGGPRYEQYV. DNA of the CDR3: TGTGCCAGCAGTCCGACAGGGGGACCTCGTTACGAGCAGTACGTC.

This clonotype was seen repeatedly, ten times or more. V is TRBV20-1 and J is TRBJ1-5; possibly TRBD1 for D (5 bases). This CDR3 is built from 16 residues. CDR1 DFQATT and CDR2 SNEGSKA come from the germline V gene (reference sequence). Trimming took 0 bases from V and 4 from J, leaving 16 bases between them. In DNA, the CDR3 is TGCAGTGCTAGAGAGGTACAGGACGGCCGGAATCAGCCCCAGCATTTT. Protein: CSAREVQDGRNQPQHF.

This chain links TRBV18 with TRBJ2-7, with D maybe TRBD1 (6 bases). The germline V and J ends were trimmed by 3 bases and 2 bases, with 14 bases remaining between them. Germline V gene lookup returns CDR1 KGHSH and CDR2 LQKENI. This CDR3 contains 15 residues. The CDR3 DNA follows: TGTGCCAGCTCACCGAGCCCGGACAGAGCCTACGAGCAGTACGTC. Encoded protein: CASSPSPDRAYEQYV.

The sample holds a few counts of this clonotype. This chain uses TRBV28 with TRBJ1-2, with D uncertain. CDR1 and CDR2 from the germline V gene are MDHEN and SYDVKM. The CDR3 length is 13 residues. Trimming pared 6 bases from V and 7 bases from J, leaving 15 bases between. In DNA, the CDR3 is TGTGCCAGCAGCCTAAAAAGGGCAGTTGGCTACACCTTC. Encoded protein: CASSLKRAVGYTF.

The rearrangement links TRBV6-1 to TRBJ1-1; TRBD1 is a possible D gene (5 bases). The ends were cut back, 6 bases at V and 5 bases at J, with 10 bases in the middle. The CDR3 length is 12 residues. CDR1 and CDR2 from the germline V gene are MNHNS and SASEGT. The CDR3 nucleotides read TGTGCCAGCAGAGCGGGACGTACTGAAGCTTTCTTT. Protein sequence: CASRAGRTEAFF.

This clonotype was counted only a few times. V usage is TRBV19 and J usage is TRBJ1-5, with TRBD1 as a possible D gene (6 bases). V was shortened by 3 bases and J by 3 bases, with 12 bases between the two germline ends. Looked up from germline, CDR1 is LNHDA and CDR2 is SQIVND (reference sequence). The CDR3 consists of 15 residues. The CDR3 coding sequence is TGTGCCAGTAGTATCTATCCAGGGGTCAATCAGCCCCAGCATTTT. Its translation is CASSIYPGVNQPQHF.

The chain combines TRBV25-1 with TRBJ1-1; D possibly corresponds to TRBD1 (5 bases). There are 14 residues in the CDR3. Between the trimmed V and J ends, which lost 6 bases and 4 bases, there was a span of 15 bases. The germline gives CDR1 MGHDK, CDR2 SYGVNS. In DNA form, the CDR3 reads TGTGCCAGCAGAAAACAGGTGGTCGGCACTGAAGCTTTCTTT. Its translation: CASRKQVVGTEAFF.

Worth noting for this clonotype: A much larger clonotype is one base distant, so this may be a read error. The chain uses TRBV6-1 and TRBJ1-5; D gene uncertain. This CDR3 is built from 13 residues. The V end was cut by 4 bases, the J end by 5 bases, with 9 bases between. Germline assignment: CDR1 MNHNS and CDR2 SASEGT. In nucleotides, the CDR3 is TGTGCCAGCAGTGTTAGTTCGCATCAGCCCCAGCATTTT. Translation gives CASSVSSHQPQHF.

The J gene is TRBJ2-1, the V gene TRBV3-1; 9 bases map to TRBD1. This CDR3 contains 12 residues. The germline V gene encodes CDR1 LGHDT and CDR2 YNNKEL (reference sequence). With 4 bases clipped from V and 16 bases from J, the junction kept 8 bases outside the gene matches. CDR3 loop: CASSLHRDRAFF. The CDR3 bases are TGTGCCAGCAGCCTTCACCGGGACAGGGCATTCTTC.

This clonotype was detected only a few times. The chain joins TRBV4-1 to TRBJ1-2, with D unclear. V was shortened by 1 base and J by 2 bases, with 8 bases between the two germline ends. The germline V gene has CDR1 MGHRA and CDR2 YSYEKL. The CDR3 sequence is 14 residues long. CDR3 sequence (DNA): TGCGCCAGCAGCCAAGGACTAAGGAACTATGGCTACACCTTC. It encodes CASSQGLRNYGYTF.

V is TRBV12-3 or TRBV12-4 and J is TRBJ2-4; TRBD2 aligns across 12 bases. V gave up 4 bases and J gave up 1 base; unmatched junction bases: 11. The CDR3 is 19 residues long. Here the CDR3 DNA reads TGTGCCAGCAGTTCCGGGACTAGCGGGCGCCCCGGGGCCAAAAACATTCAGTACTTC. This translates into CASSSGTSGRPGAKNIQYF.

About this clonotype: A much larger clone differs by one base, so this may be a read error. V is TRBV27 and J is TRBJ1-1, with D maybe TRBD1 (5 bases). Germline lookup yields CDR1 MNHEY and CDR2 SMNVEV (reference sequence). The CDR3 sequence is 13 residues long. CDR3 amino acids: CASRRTYGTEDFF. CDR3 in DNA: TGTGCCAGCAGAAGGACATACGGCACTGAAGATTTCTTT.

Turning to this clonotype: The junction and the germline gene differ at one end; a read error may be behind it. The chain uses TRBV18 and TRBJ1-6; D remains ambiguous. Looked up from germline, CDR1 is KGHSH and CDR2 is LQKENI. There are 14 residues in the CDR3. DNA of the CDR3: TGTGTCAGCTCGCCAGCTCTAAATCCTTCACCCCTCCACTTT. Translation gives CVSSPALNPSPLHF. Based on the CDR3 plus reference TRBV18 and TRBJ1-6, the full variable domain is NAGVMQNPRHLVRRRGQEARLRCSPMKGHSHVYWYRQLPEEGLKFMVYLQKENIIDESGMPKERFSAEFPKEGPSILRIQQVVRGDSAAYFCVSSPALNPSPLHFGNGTRLTVT.

The chain employs TRBV4-1 and TRBJ1-6, with D possibly being TRBD1 (6 bases). CDR1 and CDR2 (germline): MGHRA, YSYEKL. The CDR3 totals 16 residues. V was pared by 1 base and J by 7 bases, with 14 bases between. CDR3 nucleotides: TGCGCCAGCAGCCAAGCCCAAGGACAGACAAATTCACCCCTCCACTTT. Translation gives CASSQAQGQTNSPLHF.

The chain couples TRBV7-9 to TRBJ2-3; D gene ambiguous. The CDR3 loop spans 17 amino acids. The germline V gene encodes CDR1 SEHNR and CDR2 FQNEAQ (reference sequence). Trimming cost V 3 bases and J 0 bases, with 16 bases left between them. Written as DNA, the CDR3 is TGTGCCAGCAGCTTTGTGGGGAAAACCCCTAGCACAGATACGCAGTATTTT. It is translated as CASSFVGKTPSTDTQYF.

This clonotype was counted only a few times. This sequence joins TRBV7-2 and TRBJ2-2, with TRBD1 matching 10 bases. CDR3 length: 16 amino acids. V lost 5 bases and J lost 3; bases outside the gene matches: 6. Germline assignment: CDR1 SGHTA and CDR2 FQGNSA. The CDR3 DNA is TGTGCCAGCAGCCATAGACAGGGGGCGGACACCGGGGAGCTGTTTTTT. Translated, it gives CASSHRQGADTGELFF.

The gene calls are TRBV5-1 and TRBJ2-1, with 9 bases that match TRBD1. This CDR3 is 16 amino acids long. From germline, CDR1 is SGHRS and CDR2 YFSETQ. The V gene end was trimmed by 0 bases and the J gene end by 9 bases; junction bases not matched to a gene: 10. The CDR3: CASSLVGQGRVGEQFF. For the CDR3, the DNA is TGCGCCAGCAGCTTGGTAGGACAGGGGAGGGTCGGTGAGCAGTTCTTC. The entire variable domain, with the rest obtained from reference TRBV5-1 and TRBJ2-1, is as follows: KAGVTQTPRYLIKTRGQQVTLSCSPISGHRSVSWYQQTPGQGLQFLFEYFSETQRNKGNFPGRFSGRQFSNSRSEMNVSTLELGDSALYLCASSLVGQGRVGEQFFGPGTRLTVL.

This clonotype was picked up a small number of times. This sequence joins TRBV3-1 and TRBJ2-2, with 7 bases lining up with TRBD2. The junction had 7 bases not matched to a gene; V was cut back by 4 bases and J by 2 bases. The germline gives CDR1 LGHDT, CDR2 YNNKEL (reference sequence). The CDR3 loop spans 16 amino acids. CDR3 bases: TGTGCCAGCAGCCCGTTCGGGACTACAAACACCGGGGAGCTGTTTTTT. Translated, it gives CASSPFGTTNTGELFF.

There are a few counts of this clonotype. The chain joins TRBV28 to TRBJ1-6, with unresolved D. Germline V gene sequence: CDR1 MDHEN, CDR2 SYDVKM. Trimming pared 2 bases from V and 5 bases from J, leaving 13 bases between. The CDR3 consists of 16 residues. In nucleotides, the CDR3 is TGTGCCAGCAGTTTAACGGCCCCGGTGGATAATTCACCCCTCCACTTT. It codes for CASSLTAPVDNSPLHF.